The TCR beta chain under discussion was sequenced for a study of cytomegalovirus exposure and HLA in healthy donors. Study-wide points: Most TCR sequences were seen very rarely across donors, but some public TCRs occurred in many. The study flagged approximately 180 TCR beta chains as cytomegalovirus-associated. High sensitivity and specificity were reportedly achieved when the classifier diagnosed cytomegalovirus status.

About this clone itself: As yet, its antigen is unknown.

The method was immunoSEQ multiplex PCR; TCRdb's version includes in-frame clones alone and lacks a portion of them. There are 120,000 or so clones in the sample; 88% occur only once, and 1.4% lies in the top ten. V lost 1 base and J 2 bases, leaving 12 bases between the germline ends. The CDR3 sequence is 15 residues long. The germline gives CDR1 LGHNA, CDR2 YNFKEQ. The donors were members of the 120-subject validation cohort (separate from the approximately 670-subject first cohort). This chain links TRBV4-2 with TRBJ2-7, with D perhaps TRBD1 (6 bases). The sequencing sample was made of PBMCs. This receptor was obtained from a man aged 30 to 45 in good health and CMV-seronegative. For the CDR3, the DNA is TGTGCCAGCAGCCAAGTACAGGGTGGGCCCTACGAGCAGTACTTC. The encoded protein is CASSQVQGGPYEQYF.